This TCR beta chain is from a study of blood T cell repertoires in COVID-19. The repertoire was sequenced with immunoSEQ multiplex PCR; TCRdb's copy has only in-frame clones and lacks some. This table holds about 39,000 clones, approximately 80% found once. V shed 6 bases and J shed 4 bases, with 13 bases lying between them. The CDR3 is 14 residues long. Germline V CDR1 and CDR2: MRHNA, SNTAGT. This receptor was identified in a man aged 55 to 70 in a cohort sampled during active COVID-19. The V and J genes are TRBV6-4 and TRBJ2-1; D possibly corresponds to TRBD2 (6 bases). Sequencing was carried out using peripheral blood. CDR3 DNA sequence: TGTGCCAGCAGCCCGGGACTGGAGTACAATGAGCAGTTCTTC. Protein sequence: CASSPGLEYNEQFF.